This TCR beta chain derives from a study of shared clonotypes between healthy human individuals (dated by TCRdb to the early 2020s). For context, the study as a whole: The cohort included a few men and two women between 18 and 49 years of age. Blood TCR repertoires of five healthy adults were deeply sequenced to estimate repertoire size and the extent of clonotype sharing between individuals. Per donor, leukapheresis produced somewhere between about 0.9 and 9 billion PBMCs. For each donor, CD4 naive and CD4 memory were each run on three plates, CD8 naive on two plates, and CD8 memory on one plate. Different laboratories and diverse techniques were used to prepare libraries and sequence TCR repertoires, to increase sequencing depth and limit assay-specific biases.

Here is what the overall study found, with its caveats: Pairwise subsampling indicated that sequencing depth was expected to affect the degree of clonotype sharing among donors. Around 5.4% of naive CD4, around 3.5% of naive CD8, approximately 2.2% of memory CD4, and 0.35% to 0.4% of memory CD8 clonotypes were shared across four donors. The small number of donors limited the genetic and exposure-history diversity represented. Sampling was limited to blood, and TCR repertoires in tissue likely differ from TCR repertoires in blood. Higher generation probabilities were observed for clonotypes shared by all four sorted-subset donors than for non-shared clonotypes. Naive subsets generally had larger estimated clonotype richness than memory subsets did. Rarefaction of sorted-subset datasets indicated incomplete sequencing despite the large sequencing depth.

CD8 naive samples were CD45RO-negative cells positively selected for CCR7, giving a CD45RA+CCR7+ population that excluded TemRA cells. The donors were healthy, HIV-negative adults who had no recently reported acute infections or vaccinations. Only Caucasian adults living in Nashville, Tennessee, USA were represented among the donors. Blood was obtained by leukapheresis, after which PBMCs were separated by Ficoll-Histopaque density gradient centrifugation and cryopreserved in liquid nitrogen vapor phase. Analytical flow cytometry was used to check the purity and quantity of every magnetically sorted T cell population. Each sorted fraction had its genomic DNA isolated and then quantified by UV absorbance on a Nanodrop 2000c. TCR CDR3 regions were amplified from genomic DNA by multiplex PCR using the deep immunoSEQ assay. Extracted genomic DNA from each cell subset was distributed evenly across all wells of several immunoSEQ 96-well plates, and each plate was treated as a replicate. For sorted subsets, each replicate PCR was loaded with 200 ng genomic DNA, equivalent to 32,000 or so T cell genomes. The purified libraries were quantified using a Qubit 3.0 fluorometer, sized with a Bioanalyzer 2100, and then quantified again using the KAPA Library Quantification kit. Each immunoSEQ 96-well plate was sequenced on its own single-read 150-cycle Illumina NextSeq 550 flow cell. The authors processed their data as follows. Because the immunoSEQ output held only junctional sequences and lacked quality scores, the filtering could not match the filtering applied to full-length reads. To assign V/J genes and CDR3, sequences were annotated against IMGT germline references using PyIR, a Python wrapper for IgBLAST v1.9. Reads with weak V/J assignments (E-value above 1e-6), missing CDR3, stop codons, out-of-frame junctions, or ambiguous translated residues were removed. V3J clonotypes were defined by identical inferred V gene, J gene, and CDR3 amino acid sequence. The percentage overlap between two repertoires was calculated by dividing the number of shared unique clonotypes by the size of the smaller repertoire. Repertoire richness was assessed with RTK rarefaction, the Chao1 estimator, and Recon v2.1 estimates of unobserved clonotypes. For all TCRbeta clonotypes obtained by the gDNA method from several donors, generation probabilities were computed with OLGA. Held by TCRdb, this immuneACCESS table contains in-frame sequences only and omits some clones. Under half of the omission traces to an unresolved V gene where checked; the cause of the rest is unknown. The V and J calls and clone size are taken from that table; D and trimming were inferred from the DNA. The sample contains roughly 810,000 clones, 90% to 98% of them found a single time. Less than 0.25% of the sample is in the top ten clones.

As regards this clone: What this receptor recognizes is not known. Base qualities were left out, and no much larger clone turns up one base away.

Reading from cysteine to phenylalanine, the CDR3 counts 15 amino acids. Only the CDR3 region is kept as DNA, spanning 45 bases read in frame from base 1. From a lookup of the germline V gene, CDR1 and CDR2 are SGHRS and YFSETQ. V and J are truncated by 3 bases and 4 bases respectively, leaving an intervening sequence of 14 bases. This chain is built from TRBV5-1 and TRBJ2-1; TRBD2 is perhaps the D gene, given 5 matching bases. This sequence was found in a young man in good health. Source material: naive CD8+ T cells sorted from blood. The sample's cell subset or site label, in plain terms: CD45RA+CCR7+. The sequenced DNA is TGCGCCAGCAGCTCCCCGGAGGAAGGATACAATGAGCAGTTCTTC. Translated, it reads CASSSPEEGYNEQFF.